This TCR beta chain originates from a study of blood T cell repertoires in COVID-19 (dated by TCRdb to between 2020 and 2021). At the level of the whole study: The collaborator samples originated in the United States, Italy and Spain and spanned the acute and convalescent phases of COVID-19. The prospective study material was composed of cDNA or gDNA derived from T cells, B-cell-depleted T cells, or PBMCs. Subjects who had been exposed to COVID-19, were actively infected with it, or had recovered from it provided the deeply sampled blood TCRbeta repertoires that made up the dataset. The repertoires were released in a freely available public database meant as a resource for research on the immune response to SARS-CoV-2. The samples were drawn from the first 160 participants of the ongoing ImmuneRACE study and from 1,254 subjects provided by 6 global collaborators. Sample metadata almost always included a de-identified subject ID, COVID-19 status, age in years and sex. Where available, HLA class I and class II types were obtained from metadata supplied by the sample provider rather than from assay-based typing. General study outcomes and caveats: How much clinical and demographic metadata was included differed by source and by participant, and the metadata was provided uncurated.

TCRbeta CDR3 regions were amplified from genomic DNA by means of the immunoSEQ Assay, a bias-controlled multiplex PCR. Per the authors' processing: The number of nucleated cells in each sample was estimated by amplification of reference gene primers within the assay. To quantify the absolute abundance of each unique TCRbeta CDR3 rearrangement, sequence reads were collapsed and filtered. For each sample, productive Simpson clonality was calculated by taking the square root of Simpson's diversity index across productive rearrangements. What TCRdb holds here is the immuneACCESS table cut down to in-frame rearrangements. Part of the clones is not present; checked against another copy, under half of the missing clones reflect an unresolved V gene, and the others are unexplained. Clone size and V and J calls were adopted from that table, with D and trimming inferred from the DNA. The sample yields 140,000 to 150,000 clones; around 76% were counted once. The ten largest make up 4% to 4.5% of the sample.

Whole blood was collected in K2EDTA tubes by collaborating institutions according to the institutions' own protocols. For TCRbeta analysis, collaborators shipped samples in one of three forms: frozen whole blood, isolated PBMCs, or DNA extracted from either of those sample types. Concerning this clone: It lacks a known antigen. The input lacks base qualities; no much larger clone sits a single base away.

From the cysteine up to the phenylalanine, the CDR3 has a length of 17 residues. The only DNA kept is the CDR3, 51 bases in frame from the first base. CDR1 and CDR2, looked up from the germline V gene, are SQVTM and ANQGSEA. V trim: 7 bases; J trim: 4 bases; unmatched bases: 16. In this chain, TRBV29-1 is recombined with TRBJ2-7; 13 central bases correspond to TRBD2. Sequencing used peripheral blood. This sequence originates from a man aged 55 to 70 with acute or convalescent COVID-19. The DNA sequence is given as TGCAGCGGGACTGGGACAGGGGGGACTAGCGGGGTATACGAGCAGTACTTC. It translates as CSGTGTGGTSGVYEQYF.